Included here is one T cell receptor beta chain sequence, with context. Its antigen remains unidentified. Base quality data are lacking; no much larger clone is found one base away. The data derive from a study of T cell responses to AZD1222 COVID-19 vaccine (dated by TCRdb to the early 2020s). With regard to the full study: AZD1222 recipients given second doses at about 4 weeks or at about 12 weeks were pooled, since spike-specific TCR depth and breadth were not found to differ between the two schedules. TCR sequencing was performed for more than 230 trial participants, of whom around 200 were given two doses of AZD1222 and 26 were given two doses of MenACWY control vaccine. Trial participants were enrolled into age subgroups of 18-55, 56-69 and 70-plus years, which contained 148, 28 and 57 TCR-sequenced participants, respectively. The paper as a whole reports these results and caveats: The vaccine-associated CD4 TCRs covered the entire spike protein, and the dominant responses fell in regions 160-218 and 743-854. Most participants were white British and females outnumbered males, and the authors suggested that clonal diversity may have been underestimated. In the small 56-69-year group, the increase in depth fell short of significance, most likely because of low power. Conclusions about previously exposed vaccinees were limited because only a handful of AZD1222 recipients were SARS-CoV-2 seropositive at baseline. No day 14 peak-response samples were available, so repertoires were characterized only after the peak T cell response. Epitopes outside the regions mutated in the B.1.351 and B.1.1.7 variants were reportedly recognized by nearly half of the unique spike-specific TCRs. After two AZD1222 doses, spike-specific TCR breadth and depth were significantly higher than at day 0 and than in MenACWY recipients.

V is shortened by 10 bases, J by 0 bases, and the region joining them spans 3 bases. The CDR3 numbers 10 residues from cysteine through phenylalanine. Here the CDR3 DNA is all that survives: 30 bases in frame from base 1. Reading the germline V gene gives CDR1 MNHEY and CDR2 SVGAGI. The sample's time point label is to be understood as: baseline before first vaccination. Vaccinee samples came from UK trials COV001 and COV002, including a single-blind randomized controlled phase 2/3 trial of AZD1222 (ChAdOx1 nCoV-19) in healthy adults. Trial participant PBMC samples were collected at day 0 and day 28 after the second dose for TCRbeta chain sequencing. The CDR3 regions of human TCRbeta chains were subjected to immunosequencing. Per the source publication's procedure: TCRs in the repertoires were compared against a reference library of SARS-CoV-2-specific TCRs that had been generated with the MIRA antigen-specificity platform. Breadth meant the fraction of unique TCRs that were SARS-CoV-2-associated, whereas depth meant the fraction of total T cells that were SARS-CoV-2-associated. Using the MIRA data, each spike-specific TCR was mapped to the spike region that the TCR reacts to and placed in a CD4 or CD8 class. Log10-transformed breadth and depth values were compared by one-way ANOVA with Sidak's multiple comparisons tests. This immuneACCESS table, as held by TCRdb, lists in-frame sequences with V and J called but not all clones. Of the missing ones, under half trace to an unresolved V gene in checked studies; the others have no known cause. From that table come the V and J calls and clone size; the DNA was used to work out D and trimming. This sample comprises 130,000 or so clones, approximately 88% of them detected only once. The ten largest clones represent 2.5% to 3.5% of the sample.

The sequence came from an adult in good health. Recombination connected TRBV6-5 to TRBJ2-5; there is no confident call for the D gene. The sample was peripheral blood, taken on day 0 of AZD1222 vaccination. The CDR3 region: CATYQETQYF. The nucleotide sequence reads as follows: TGTGCCACCTACCAAGAGACCCAGTACTTC.